This TCR beta chain was identified during a study of blood T cell repertoires in COVID-19. Patients at the Seattle site were enrolled during active infection and followed longitudinally. Trimming shortened V by 3 bases and J by 2 bases, and 8 bases separated the two germline ends. In germline, CDR1 is SGHRS, CDR2 YFSETQ. The CDR3 contains 14 residues. The data were produced by immunoSEQ multiplex PCR, yet TCRdb's version contains in-frame clones alone and is incomplete. The table has about 50,000 clones, roughly four fifths seen once. The chain is built from TRBV5-1 and TRBJ2-2; perhaps TRBD1 as D (6 bases). The sequenced sample was peripheral blood. This sequence originates from an elderly woman with COVID-19, enrolled during active disease. The CDR3 reads CASSWTDNTGELFF. The CDR3 DNA reads as TGCGCCAGCAGCTGGACAGACAACACCGGGGAGCTGTTTTTT. Full variable domain (rest looked up from reference TRBV5-1 and TRBJ2-2): KAGVTQTPRYLIKTRGQQVTLSCSPISGHRSVSWYQQTPGQGLQFLFEYFSETQRNKGNFPGRFSGRQFSNSRSEMNVSTLELGDSALYLCASSWTDNTGELFFGEGSRLTVL.